This TCR beta chain was observed in a study of OX40 agonist ivuxolimab in advanced cancers. Study in general: Subjects had a mean age of about 61 years, with a range of 23 to 79; around 83% were male. Study-wide results and limits: Normalized T-cell clonal expansion was also low in some nonresponders. Within 6 weeks, CD4+ and CD8+ blood T cells expanded clonally at 0.1 to 3.0 mg/kg. In general, CD8+ T cells held more expanded clones than CD4+ did, on average.

As to this clone: Its antigen is unknown.

V gave up 2 bases and J gave up 4 bases, with 7 bases separating them. Germline loops: CDR1 SGHRS, CDR2 YFSETQ. CDR3 length equals 13 residues. Here immunoSEQ multiplex PCR was the method, and the copy in TCRdb shows in-frame clones only, minus some. The repertoire has some 60,000 clones, 86% of them found once; the top ten carry almost 4%. The receptor was isolated from an adult with an advanced solid tumor such as melanoma, head and neck, liver or kidney cancer. Sample: CD4+ or CD8+ T cells sorted from blood, taken in a trial of the OX40 agonist ivuxolimab. The V call is TRBV5-1, the J call TRBJ1-5; D possibly corresponds to TRBD1 (6 bases). In DNA form, the CDR3 reads TGCGCCAGCAGCTTAACAGGGAATCAGCCCCAGCATTTT. This encodes CASSLTGNQPQHF.